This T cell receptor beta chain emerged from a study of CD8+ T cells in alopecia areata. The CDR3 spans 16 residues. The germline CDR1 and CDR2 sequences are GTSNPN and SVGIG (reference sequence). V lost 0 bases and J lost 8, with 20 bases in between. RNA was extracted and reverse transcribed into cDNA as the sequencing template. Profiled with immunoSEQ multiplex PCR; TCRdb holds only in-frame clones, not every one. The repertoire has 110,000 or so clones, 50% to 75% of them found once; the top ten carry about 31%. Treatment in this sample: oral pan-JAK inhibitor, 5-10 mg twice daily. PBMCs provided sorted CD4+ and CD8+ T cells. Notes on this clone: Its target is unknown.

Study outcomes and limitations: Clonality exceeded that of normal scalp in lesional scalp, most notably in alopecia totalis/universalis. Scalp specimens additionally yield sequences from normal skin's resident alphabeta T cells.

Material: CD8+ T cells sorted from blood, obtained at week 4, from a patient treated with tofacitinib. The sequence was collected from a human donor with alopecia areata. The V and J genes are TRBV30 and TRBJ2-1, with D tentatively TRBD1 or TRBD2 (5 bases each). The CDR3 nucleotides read TGTGCCTGGAGTGTCCGTCCCGGGGCTGGGCTAGATGAGCAGTTCTTC. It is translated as CAWSVRPGAGLDEQFF.